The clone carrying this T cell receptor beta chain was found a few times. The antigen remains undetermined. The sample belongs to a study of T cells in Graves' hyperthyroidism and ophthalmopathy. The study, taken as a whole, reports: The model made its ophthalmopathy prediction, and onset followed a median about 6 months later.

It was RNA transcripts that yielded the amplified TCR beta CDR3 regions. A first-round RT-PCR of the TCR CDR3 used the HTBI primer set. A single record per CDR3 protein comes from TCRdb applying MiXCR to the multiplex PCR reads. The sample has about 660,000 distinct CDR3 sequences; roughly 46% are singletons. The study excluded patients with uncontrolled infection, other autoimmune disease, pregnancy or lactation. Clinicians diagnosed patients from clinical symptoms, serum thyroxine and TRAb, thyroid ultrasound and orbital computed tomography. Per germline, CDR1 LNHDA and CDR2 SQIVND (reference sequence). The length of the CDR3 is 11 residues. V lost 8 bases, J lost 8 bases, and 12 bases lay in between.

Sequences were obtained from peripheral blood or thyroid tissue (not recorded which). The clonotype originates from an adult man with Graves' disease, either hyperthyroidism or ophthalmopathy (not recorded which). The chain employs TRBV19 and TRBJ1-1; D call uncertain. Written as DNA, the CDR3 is TGTGCCAGTGGCTGGGGATCGGAAGCTTTCTTT. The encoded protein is CASGWGSEAFF. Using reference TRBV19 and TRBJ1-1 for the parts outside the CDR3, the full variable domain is DGGITQSPKYLFRKEGQNVTLSCEQNLNHDAMYWYRQDPGQGLRLIYYSQIVNDFQKGDIAEGYSVSREKKESFPLTVTSAQKNPTAFYLCASGWGSEAFFGQGTRLTVV.